A single sample gave rise to the 25 T cell receptor beta chains below, sequenced in a study of Graves' ophthalmopathy and Graves' hyperthyroidism. TCR beta CDR3 regions were amplified from RNA transcripts. Investigators did first-round RT-PCR with HTBI primers, then second-round multiplex PCR. Using its own MiXCR run on the multiplex PCR reads, TCRdb lists one record per CDR3 protein. The data contain over 200,000 distinct CDR3 sequences, 25% to 30% of them seen just once; the ten biggest clones take up 9.1%. Input material: peripheral blood. Receptors originate from a man over 45 with Graves' ophthalmopathy.

This clonotype was seen many times. The chain carries TRBV12-3 or TRBV12-4 and TRBJ2-7, with 8 positions matching TRBD2. V lost 6 bases, J lost 2 bases, and 12 bases stayed unmatched. CDR3 size: 16 residues. CDR3: CASSPSGGRSPYEQYF. The CDR3 coding sequence is TGTGCCAGCAGCCCCTCTGGCGGGAGGTCCCCCTACGAGCAGTACTTC.

This clonotype has ten or more counts. CDR3 sequence: CASSPSGTSGYEQYF. As DNA, the CDR3 is TGTGCCAGCAGTCCATCCGGGACTAGCGGCTACGAGCAGTACTTC. The chain carries TRBV28 and TRBJ2-7, with 11 bases aligning to TRBD2. Per the germline V gene, CDR1 is MDHEN and CDR2 is SYDVKM. The V segment lost 5 bases and the J segment 3 bases; nucleotides outside the gene matches: 6. CDR3 size: 15 residues.

This chain links TRBV7-3 with TRBJ1-6; tentative D call: TRBD1 (6 bases). This CDR3 contains 15 residues. The V and J ends lost 2 bases and 10 bases respectively, with 15 bases between them. Germline loops: CDR1 SGHTA, CDR2 FQGTGA. Here the CDR3 reads CASSLEGRGGSPLHF. CDR3 DNA: TGTGCCAGCAGCTTAGAGGGCAGGGGCGGATCACCCCTCCACTTT.

This chain connects TRBV12-3 or TRBV12-4 to TRBJ1-2; TRBD1 matches 7 bases. The V and J ends lost 6 bases and 8 bases, in that order; junction bases with no gene match: 12. The CDR3 contains 14 residues. The CDR3 loop reads CASRFVLTGNGYTF. The CDR3 DNA sequence: TGTGCCAGCAGATTTGTCCTGACAGGGAACGGCTACACCTTC.

The chain recombines TRBV20-1 with TRBJ2-5; D is uncertain. The germline V gene has CDR1 DFQATT and CDR2 SNEGSKA (reference sequence). V gave up 6 bases and J gave up 4 bases, with 6 bases separating them. CDR3 length: 10 residues. CDR3 nucleotide sequence: TGCAGTGCCCAGCGAGAGACCCAGTACTTC. It is translated as CSAQRETQYF.

This rearrangement joins TRBV12-3 or TRBV12-4 to TRBJ2-2, with TRBD2 matching 9 bases. The CDR3 totals 15 residues. After removal of 3 bases from V and 6 bases from J, the junction contained 5 bases not matched to a gene. CDR3 in amino acids: CASSLSLAGSGELFF. In DNA, the CDR3 is TGTGCCAGCAGTTTGTCCCTAGCGGGATCCGGGGAGCTGTTTTTT.

This chain's CDR3 is CASSLTGENYGYTF. The DNA of the CDR3 is TGCGCCAGCAGCTTGACAGGGGAGAACTATGGCTACACCTTC. This rearrangement joins TRBV5-1 to TRBJ1-2; the match to TRBD1 covers 7 bases. The CDR3 loop spans 14 amino acids. Germline lookup yields CDR1 SGHRS and CDR2 YFSETQ. V lost 1 base to trimming and J lost 2 bases; unmatched junction nucleotides: 2.

This clonotype was counted ten times or more. The chain joins TRBV7-9 to TRBJ2-5; D is ambiguous. This CDR3 has 13 residues. Deletions cut 1 base from V and 5 bases from J, with 8 bases between. CDR1 is SEHNR and CDR2 is FQNEAQ in the germline V gene (reference sequence). As DNA, the CDR3 is TGTGCCAGCAGCTTAGGGGCGGCCGAGACCCAGTACTTC. It specifies CASSLGAAETQYF.

There are many counts of this clonotype. J is TRBJ1-2 and V is TRBV5-1; D uncertain. V lost 0 bases and J 8 bases, leaving 14 bases between the germline ends. Germline loops: CDR1 SGHRS, CDR2 YFSETQ. The CDR3 spans 14 residues. CDR3: CASSLDVSSGGYTF. The CDR3 DNA reads as TGCGCCAGCAGCTTGGATGTTTCTTCGGGGGGCTACACCTTC. Using reference TRBV5-1 and TRBJ1-2 for the parts outside the CDR3, the full variable domain is KAGVTQTPRYLIKTRGQQVTLSCSPISGHRSVSWYQQTPGQGLQFLFEYFSETQRNKGNFPGRFSGRQFSNSRSEMNVSTLELGDSALYLCASSLDVSSGGYTFGSGTRLTVV.

This clonotype appeared many times. The J gene is TRBJ2-5, the V gene TRBV27; D is possibly TRBD1 (5 bases). The CDR3 totals 14 residues. CDR1 and CDR2 (germline): MNHEY, SMNVEV (reference sequence). V dropped 6 bases and J dropped 2 bases, with 13 bases sitting between them. The CDR3 bases are TGTGCCAGCAGCCACGGAAGGGGTCAAGAGACCCAGTACTTC. Protein sequence: CASSHGRGQETQYF.

V gene TRBV5-1 combines with J gene TRBJ1-3; D gene unclear. This CDR3 region has 14 residues. Trimming removed 1 base from V and 4 bases from J, with 9 bases in between. Germline loops: CDR1 SGHRS, CDR2 YFSETQ. The CDR3 protein is CASSLRGGGNTIYF. CDR3 in DNA: TGCGCCAGCAGCTTGCGGGGAGGCGGAAACACCATATATTTT.

This clonotype has a count of ten or more. The rearrangement links TRBV6-1 to TRBJ1-6; no clear D gene. The ends were cut back, 1 base at V and 8 bases at J, with 12 bases in the middle. CDR1 is MNHNS and CDR2 is SASEGT in the germline V gene. This CDR3 is built from 15 residues. CDR3 sequence: CASSEGGRSYSPLHF. The DNA of the CDR3 is TGTGCCAGCAGTGAAGGAGGCAGGTCCTATTCACCCCTCCACTTT.

This clonotype was seen ten or more times. The V and J genes are TRBV25-1 and TRBJ2-5; no clear D gene. CDR3 length: 12 residues. Germline values: CDR1 MGHDK, CDR2 SYGVNS. V lost 2 bases to trimming and J lost 5 bases, with 6 bases between them. The CDR3 is CASSEVVETQYF. CDR3 bases: TGTGCCAGCAGTGAAGTGGTGGAGACCCAGTACTTC.

This clonotype was seen at least ten times. The rearrangement joins TRBV19 to TRBJ2-7; D possibly uses TRBD1 or TRBD2 (5 bases each). CDR3 size: 16 residues. Germline V gene data show CDR1 as LNHDA and CDR2 as SQIVND (reference sequence). Trimming took off 5 bases at V and 4 bases at J, with 21 bases between the two ends. This chain's CDR3 is CASSPAPRGEWYEQYF. The CDR3 coding sequence is TGTGCCAGTAGTCCGGCCCCTAGGGGAGAGTGGTACGAGCAGTACTTC.

In this sample, this clonotype turned up many times. Written as DNA, the CDR3 is TGTGCCAGCAGTTCCCCAGGGGGCGCCGTAGAGACCCAGTACTTC. Amino acid sequence: CASSSPGGAVETQYF. V gene TRBV28 combines with J gene TRBJ2-5, with TRBD1 matching 8 bases. J lost 4 bases, V lost 4 bases, and 8 bases had no gene match. This CDR3 is 15 amino acids long. From germline, CDR1 is MDHEN and CDR2 SYDVKM. Full variable domain (rest looked up from reference TRBV28 and TRBJ2-5): DVKVTQSSRYLVKRTGEKVFLECVQDMDHENMFWYRQDPGLGLRLIYFSYDVKMKEKGDIPEGYSVSREKKERFSLILESASTNQTSMYLCASSSPGGAVETQYFGPGTRLLVL.

There are a few counts of this clonotype. The chain carries TRBV12-3 or TRBV12-4 and TRBJ2-7; the match to TRBD1 covers 7 bases. Losses at the gene ends were 8 bases for V and 4 bases for J; bases not matched to a gene: 8. The CDR3 spans 13 residues. The DNA of the CDR3 is TGTGCCAGCCGGTCGACAGGGAAGTACGAGCAGTACTTC. Translation: CASRSTGKYEQYF.

The table lists this clonotype with many counts. The J gene is TRBJ1-2, the V gene TRBV28; 8 bases are a match to TRBD1. V shed 6 bases, J shed 2 bases, and the junction held 11 bases outside the gene matches. CDR3 length equals 16 residues. Germline lookup yields CDR1 MDHEN and CDR2 SYDVKM. CDR3 coding DNA: TGTGCCAGCAGCCTTAGGGGACAGGTGAACAACTATGGCTACACCTTC. It encodes CASSLRGQVNNYGYTF.

This clonotype was seen at least ten times. The chain carries TRBV12-3 or TRBV12-4 and TRBJ2-5; 10 nucleotides align to TRBD2. Trimming at V came to 4 bases and at J to 1 base, leaving 3 bases not matched to a gene. The CDR3 is 15 residues long. CDR3 coding DNA: TGTGCCAGCAGTTGGACTAGCGGCTCCCAAGAGACCCAGTACTTC. Its translation is CASSWTSGSQETQYF.

This clonotype was detected many times. The chain is built from TRBV28 and TRBJ2-2; D not certain. V shed 5 bases and J shed 5 bases, with 15 bases lying between them. The CDR3 contains 15 residues. Germline V lookup: CDR1 MDHEN, CDR2 SYDVKM. CDR3 bases: TGTGCCAGCAGTGCCTTTCGGGTGGGAACCGGGGAGCTGTTTTTT. The encoded protein is CASSAFRVGTGELFF.

Many counts were recorded for this clonotype. The V gene is TRBV27, the J gene TRBJ2-5; no clear D gene. Trimming took 3 bases from V and 5 from J, leaving 19 bases between them. This CDR3 is 16 amino acids long. CDR1 and CDR2 (germline): MNHEY, SMNVEV (reference sequence). The CDR3 sequence is CASSFSHSYTAETQYF. The CDR3 bases are TGTGCCAGCAGTTTCTCCCATAGCTATACGGCGGAGACCCAGTACTTC.

This clonotype has at least ten counts. This rearrangement joins TRBV6-2 or TRBV6-3 to TRBJ2-7; D gene uncertain. Germline CDR1 MNHEY, CDR2 SVGEGT. The CDR3 runs to 16 residues. The germline V and J ends were trimmed by 1 base and 3 bases, with 16 bases remaining between them. The CDR3 DNA follows: TGTGCCAGCAGTTACTTGATGCGAGCATCACACTACGAGCAGTACTTC. Residues: CASSYLMRASHYEQYF.

The genes are TRBV6-2 or TRBV6-3 and TRBJ2-2; tentative D call: TRBD1 (6 bases). Per germline, CDR1 MNHEY and CDR2 SVGEGT. The CDR3 length is 15 residues. Trimming removed 6 bases at V and 7 bases at J, with 18 bases between. CDR3 sequence reads: CASRTGPGVHGELFF. The CDR3 DNA follows: TGTGCCAGCAGGACAGGACCAGGGGTACACGGGGAGCTGTTTTTT.

This clonotype was seen at least ten times. The CDR3 region is CASRLGQGPYEQYF. In DNA form, the CDR3 reads TGCGCCAGCAGGCTGGGGCAGGGCCCTTACGAGCAGTACTTC. V and J are TRBV5-1 and TRBJ2-7, with D possibly being TRBD1 (5 bases). The CDR3 sequence is 14 residues long. Looked up from germline, CDR1 is SGHRS and CDR2 is YFSETQ. V dropped 5 bases and J dropped 4 bases, with 16 bases sitting between them. The whole variable domain, filled in from reference TRBV5-1 and TRBJ2-7, reads KAGVTQTPRYLIKTRGQQVTLSCSPISGHRSVSWYQQTPGQGLQFLFEYFSETQRNKGNFPGRFSGRQFSNSRSEMNVSTLELGDSALYLCASRLGQGPYEQYFGPGTRLTVT.

This clonotype was picked up one time. The rearrangement uses TRBV10-2 and TRBJ2-7; 7 bases agree with TRBD1. The CDR3 extends over 12 amino acids. With 4 bases clipped from V and 5 bases from J, the junction kept 2 bases outside the gene matches. Germline V lookup: CDR1 WSHSY, CDR2 SAAADI. CDR3 DNA: TGCGCCAGCAGTGCAGACAGGGACGAGCAGTACTTC. Translation: CASSADRDEQYF.

This chain links TRBV6-2 or TRBV6-3 with TRBJ1-2; D unclear. Germline V gene lookup returns CDR1 MNHEY and CDR2 SVGEGT. The CDR3 length is 11 residues. V gave up 2 bases and J gave up 7 bases, with 5 bases separating them. The CDR3 reads CASSYASGYTF. CDR3 DNA: TGTGCCAGCAGTTACGCGAGTGGCTACACCTTC.